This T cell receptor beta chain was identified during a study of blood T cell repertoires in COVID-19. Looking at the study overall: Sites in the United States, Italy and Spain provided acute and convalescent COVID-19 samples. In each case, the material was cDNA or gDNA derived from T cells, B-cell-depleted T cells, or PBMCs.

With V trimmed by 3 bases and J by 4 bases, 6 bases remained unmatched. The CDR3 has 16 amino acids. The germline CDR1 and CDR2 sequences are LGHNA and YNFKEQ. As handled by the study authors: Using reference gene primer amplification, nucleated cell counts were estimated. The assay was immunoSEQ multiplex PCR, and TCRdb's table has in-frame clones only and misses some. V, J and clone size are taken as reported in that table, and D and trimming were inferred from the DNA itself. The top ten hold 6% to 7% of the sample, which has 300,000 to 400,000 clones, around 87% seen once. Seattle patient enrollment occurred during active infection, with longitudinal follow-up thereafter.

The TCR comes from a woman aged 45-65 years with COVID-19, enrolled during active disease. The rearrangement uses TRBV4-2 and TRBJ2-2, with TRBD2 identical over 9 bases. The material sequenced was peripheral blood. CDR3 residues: CASSQSLAGVTGELFF. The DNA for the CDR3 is TGTGCCAGCAGCCAGTCCTTAGCGGGAGTCACCGGGGAGCTGTTTTTT.